The clone carrying this TCR beta chain was counted between two and nine times. Its antigen is unknown. This entry is derived from a study of blood T cells in healthy people across ages. Study results and caveats: Strong correlation linked observed beta diversity and percent naive T cells.

Primers used in a second PCR of about 7 to 12 cycles were a sample-barcoded 5' primer and a J-beta primer mix. Samples each returned at least 3 million CDR3-containing paired-end reads. Each CDR3 protein is one row after TCRdb ran MiXCR on the 5' RACE reads. The sample has around 1,500,000 distinct CDR3 sequences; 28% are singletons. The V segment lost 3 bases and the J segment 3 bases; nucleotides outside the gene matches: 6. Germline CDR1 is LGHNA and CDR2 is YSLEER. This CDR3 is built from 15 residues. The receptor was derived from a woman aged 25-40 years in good health. Sequencing was performed on blood. The chain links TRBV4-3 to TRBJ2-5; the match to TRBD2 covers 8 bases. The DNA of the CDR3 is TGCGCCAGCAGCCAGCCGGGAGGGACAAAAGAGACCCAGTACTTC. Its protein product is CASSQPGGTKETQYF.